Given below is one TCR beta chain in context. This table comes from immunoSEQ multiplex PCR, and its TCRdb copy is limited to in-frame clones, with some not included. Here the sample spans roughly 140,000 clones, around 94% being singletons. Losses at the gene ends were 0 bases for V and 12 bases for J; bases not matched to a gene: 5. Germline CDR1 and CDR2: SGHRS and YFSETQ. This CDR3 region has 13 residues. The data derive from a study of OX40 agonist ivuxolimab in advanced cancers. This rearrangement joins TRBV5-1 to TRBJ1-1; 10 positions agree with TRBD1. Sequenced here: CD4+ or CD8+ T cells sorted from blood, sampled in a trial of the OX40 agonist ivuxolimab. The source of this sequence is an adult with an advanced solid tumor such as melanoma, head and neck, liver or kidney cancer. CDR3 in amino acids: CASSLVTGGRSFF. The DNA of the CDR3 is TGCGCCAGCAGCTTGGTGACAGGGGGCAGGTCTTTCTTT.